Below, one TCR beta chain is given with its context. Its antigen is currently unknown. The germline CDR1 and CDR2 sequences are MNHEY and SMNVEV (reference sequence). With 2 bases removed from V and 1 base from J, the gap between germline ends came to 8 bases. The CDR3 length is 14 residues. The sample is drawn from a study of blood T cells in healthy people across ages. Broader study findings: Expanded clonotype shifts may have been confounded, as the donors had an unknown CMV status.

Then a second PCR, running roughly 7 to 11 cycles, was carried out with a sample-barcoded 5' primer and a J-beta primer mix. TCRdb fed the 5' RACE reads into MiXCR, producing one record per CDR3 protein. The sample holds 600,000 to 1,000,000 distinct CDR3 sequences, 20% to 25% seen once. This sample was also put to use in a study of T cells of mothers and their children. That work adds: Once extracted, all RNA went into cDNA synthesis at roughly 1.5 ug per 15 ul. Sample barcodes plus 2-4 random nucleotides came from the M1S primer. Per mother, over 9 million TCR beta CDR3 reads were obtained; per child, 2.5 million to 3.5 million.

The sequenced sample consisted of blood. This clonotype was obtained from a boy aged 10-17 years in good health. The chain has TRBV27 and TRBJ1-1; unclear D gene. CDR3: CASSLNSANTEAFF. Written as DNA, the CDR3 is TGTGCCAGCAGTTTAAATTCAGCGAACACTGAAGCTTTCTTT.